Below are 10 T cell receptor beta chains sequenced from a single sample in a study of T-cell memory formation after mild COVID-19. TCRdb recomputed calls from the 5' RACE reads with MiXCR, one row per CDR3 protein. The sample includes 190,000 or so distinct CDR3 sequences, roughly a tenth seen only once; the top ten take 2.5% to 3.5%. Sequences were obtained from PBMCs or a T cell subset sorted from them (not recorded which). All receptors derive from a man aged 18-30 years who had mild COVID-19 (a few samples of this study predate the infection). Cell type and time point are not known.

The chain couples TRBV5-1 to TRBJ2-3; 13 positions match TRBD2. Germline CDR1 and CDR2: SGHRS and YFSETQ. Trimming cost V 0 bases and J 3 bases; bases outside gene matches: 1. The CDR3 sequence is 16 residues long. This chain's CDR3 is CASSLEGLAGTDTQYF. CDR3 coding DNA: TGCGCCAGCAGCTTGGAGGGACTAGCGGGGACAGATACGCAGTATTTT. Full variable domain (outside the CDR3, taken from reference TRBV5-1 and TRBJ2-3): KAGVTQTPRYLIKTRGQQVTLSCSPISGHRSVSWYQQTPGQGLQFLFEYFSETQRNKGNFPGRFSGRQFSNSRSEMNVSTLELGDSALYLCASSLEGLAGTDTQYFGPGTRLTVL.

The chain uses TRBV5-1 and TRBJ2-6; 10 bases line up with TRBD1. The J segment lost 0 bases and the V segment lost 3 bases, leaving 3 bases of the junction unmatched. CDR3 length equals 17 residues. The germline V gene has CDR1 SGHRS and CDR2 YFSETQ. This CDR3 reads CASSSGQGSSGANVLTF. CDR3 DNA: TGCGCCAGCAGCTCGGGACAGGGGAGCTCTGGGGCCAACGTCCTGACTTTC.

This clonotype was counted between two and nine times. The chain employs TRBV6-2 or TRBV6-3 and TRBJ2-7; 11 nucleotides match TRBD1. This CDR3 is 16 amino acids long. Trimming removed 5 bases from V and 3 bases from J; junction bases left unmatched: 9. The germline V gene encodes CDR1 MNHEY and CDR2 SVGEGT. DNA of the CDR3: TGTGCCAGCAGTACATCCGGGACAGGGGGGGTCTACGAGCAGTACTTC. This gives the protein CASSTSGTGGVYEQYF.

The rearrangement joins TRBV11-1 to TRBJ1-1; 9 positions agree with TRBD1. After removal of 6 bases from V and 0 bases from J, the junction contained 8 bases not matched to a gene. This CDR3 has 16 amino acids. The germline V gene encodes CDR1 SGHAT and CDR2 FQDESV (reference sequence). The CDR3 DNA reads TGTGCCAGCAGGTTACAGGGGGCCATAATGAACACTGAAGCTTTCTTT. Its protein product is CASRLQGAIMNTEAFF.

CDR3 in DNA: TGTGCCAGCAGCTCTCAGGGACGGGGCGTCAATCAGCCCCAGCATTTT. This gives the protein CASSSQGRGVNQPQHF. V gene TRBV5-6 combines with J gene TRBJ1-5; maybe TRBD1 (5 bases). The CDR3 loop spans 16 amino acids. V shed 3 bases and J shed 3 bases, with 16 bases lying between them. Looked up from germline, CDR1 is SGHDT and CDR2 is YYEEEE.

J is TRBJ2-1 and V is TRBV27, with D perhaps TRBD1 (6 bases). Per germline, CDR1 MNHEY and CDR2 SMNVEV (reference sequence). V was pared by 6 bases and J by 5 bases, with 20 bases between. The CDR3 totals 16 residues. CDR3 sequence reads: CASSSYLRGNDNEQFF. CDR3 nucleotides: TGTGCCAGCAGCTCCTACCTCAGGGGAAACGACAATGAGCAGTTCTTC.

This clonotype has a handful of counts. At one boundary the junction diverges from the germline segment, which might be a read error. The chain links TRBV7-3 to TRBJ2-6, with D tentatively TRBD1 or TRBD2 (5 bases each). Germline lookup yields CDR1 SGHTA and CDR2 FQGTGA. This CDR3 comprises 17 residues. This chain's CDR3 is CASSLTGTPSGANVLTF. As DNA, the CDR3 is TGTGCCAGCAGTTTAACCGGGACGCCCTCTGGGGCCAACGTCCTGACTTTC.

This clonotype came up a few times. The V gene is TRBV2, the J gene TRBJ2-5; D call uncertain. The V gene lost 7 bases and the J gene lost 5 bases, with 8 bases spanning the gap. CDR1 is SNHLY, CDR2 FYNNEI, per germline. The CDR3 has 11 residues. The CDR3 loop is CASKFAETQYF. CDR3 DNA sequence: TGTGCCAGCAAATTTGCGGAGACCCAGTACTTC.

This clonotype appeared a few times. The genes are TRBV7-9 and TRBJ1-1, with D hard to call. The CDR3 totals 17 residues. Germline loops: CDR1 SEHNR, CDR2 FQNEAQ (reference sequence). Trimming cost V 0 bases and J 1 base, with 15 bases left between them. CDR3: CASSLAMAVRRNTEAFF. The DNA of the CDR3 is TGTGCCAGCAGCTTAGCGATGGCAGTGAGACGGAACACTGAAGCTTTCTTT. The entire variable domain, with the rest obtained from reference TRBV7-9 and TRBJ1-1, is as follows: DTGVSQNPRHKITKRGQNVTFRCDPISEHNRLYWYRQTLGQGPEFLTYFQNEAQLEKSRLLSDRFSAERPKGSFSTLEIQRTEQGDSAMYLCASSLAMAVRRNTEAFFGQGTRLTVV.

There are a few counts of this clonotype. The chain carries TRBV18 and TRBJ1-1; D is possibly TRBD1 (6 bases). Germline CDR1 and CDR2: KGHSH and LQKENI. V was pared by 2 bases and J by 3 bases, with 19 bases between. The CDR3 has 17 amino acids. CDR3 protein: CASSPSQGIGLDTEAFF. The CDR3 nucleotides are TGTGCCAGCTCACCATCCCAGGGGATAGGTCTGGACACTGAAGCTTTCTTT. Full variable domain (outside the CDR3, taken from reference TRBV18 and TRBJ1-1): NAGVMQNPRHLVRRRGQEARLRCSPMKGHSHVYWYRQLPEEGLKFMVYLQKENIIDESGMPKERFSAEFPKEGPSILRIQQVVRGDSAAYFCASSPSQGIGLDTEAFFGQGTRLTVV.